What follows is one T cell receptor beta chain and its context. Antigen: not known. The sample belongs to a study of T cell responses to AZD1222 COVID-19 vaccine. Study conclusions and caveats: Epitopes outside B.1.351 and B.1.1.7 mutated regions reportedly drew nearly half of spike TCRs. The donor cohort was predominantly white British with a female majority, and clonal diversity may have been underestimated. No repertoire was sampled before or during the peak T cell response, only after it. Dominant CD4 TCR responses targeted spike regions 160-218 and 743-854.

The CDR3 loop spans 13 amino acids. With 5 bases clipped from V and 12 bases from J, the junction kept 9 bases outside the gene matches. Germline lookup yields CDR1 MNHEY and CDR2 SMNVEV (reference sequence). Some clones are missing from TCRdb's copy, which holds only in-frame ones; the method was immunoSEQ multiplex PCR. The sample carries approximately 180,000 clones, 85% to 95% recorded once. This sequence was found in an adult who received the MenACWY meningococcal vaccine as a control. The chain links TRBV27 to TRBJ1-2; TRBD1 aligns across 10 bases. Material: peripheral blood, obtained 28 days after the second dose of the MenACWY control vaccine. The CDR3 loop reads CASSRDRGRENTF. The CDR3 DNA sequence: TGTGCCAGCAGTCGGGACAGGGGCCGAGAAAACACCTTC.